These T cell receptor beta chains were read from a single sample in a study of beta chain features in type 1 diabetes. Only in-frame clones appear in the TCRdb table, and some are missing; sequencing was by immunoSEQ multiplex PCR. The sample lists a few hundred thousand clones; around a fifth were seen once. The sample comprised naive CD4+ T cells from blood. The receptor set was obtained from a woman younger than 35 in good health. The CDR3 runs from the conserved cysteine through the conserved F or W. A D gene is named only where the DNA matches it firmly. Clone size is shown for a subset of rows, as once, few, many or a class of expanded clone.

CDR3aa: CASSLSRDTQYF
CDR3nt: TGTGCCAGCAGCTTATCGAGAGATACGCAGTATTTT
d_gene: .
v_gene: TRBV11-2
len: 12
abundance: few
j_gene: TRBJ2-3

CDR3aa: CASSFRGPTDTQYF
CDR3nt: TGTGCCAGCAGCTTTAGGGGGCCCACAGATACGCAGTATTTT
d_gene: TRBD1
v_gene: TRBV5-6
len: 14
abundance: .
j_gene: TRBJ2-3

CDR3aa: CASSPWTGGVNQPQHF
CDR3nt: TGTGCCAGCAGCCCGTGGACAGGGGGCGTCAATCAGCCCCAGCATTTT
d_gene: TRBD1
v_gene: TRBV5-6
len: 16
abundance: .
j_gene: TRBJ1-5

CDR3aa: CAWSFIRTSDSLSKNIQYF
CDR3nt: TGTGCCTGGAGTTTCATCCGGACTAGCGATTCTCTGTCCAAAAACATTCAGTACTTC
d_gene: TRBD2
v_gene: TRBV30
len: 19
abundance: once
j_gene: TRBJ2-4

CDR3aa: CASSYNNQPQHF
CDR3nt: TGTGCCAGCAGCTATAACAATCAGCCCCAGCATTTT
d_gene: .
v_gene: TRBV7-9
len: 12
abundance: .
j_gene: TRBJ1-5

CDR3aa: CASSPRGTANTGELFF
CDR3nt: TGTGCCAGCTCACCACGAGGGACAGCGAACACCGGGGAGCTGTTTTTT
d_gene: TRBD1
v_gene: TRBV18
len: 16
abundance: .
j_gene: TRBJ2-2

CDR3aa: CASSASSGGAGTDTQYF
CDR3nt: TGCGCCAGCTCAGCGAGTAGCGGGGGGGCCGGCACAGATACGCAGTATTTT
d_gene: TRBD2
v_gene: TRBV5-1
len: 17
abundance: .
j_gene: TRBJ2-3

CDR3aa: CASSLSPSLAGRDQYF
CDR3nt: TGTGCCAGCAGCTTATCTCCCTCACTAGCGGGGCGAGACCAGTACTTC
d_gene: TRBD2
v_gene: TRBV7-2
len: 16
abundance: few
j_gene: TRBJ2-5

CDR3aa: CATSRDPSQSNTEAFF
CDR3nt: TGTGCCACCAGCAGAGATCCGTCCCAGTCGAACACTGAAGCTTTCTTT
d_gene: .
v_gene: TRBV15
len: 16
abundance: .
j_gene: TRBJ1-1

CDR3aa: CAWAGTINEKLFF
CDR3nt: TGTGCCTGGGCCGGGACAATTAACGAAAAACTGTTTTTT
d_gene: .
v_gene: TRBV30
len: 13
abundance: few
j_gene: TRBJ1-4